This entry lists 21 T cell receptor beta chains sequenced from one sample in a study of neoadjuvant anti-PD-1 for oral cavity cancer. Repertoires were generated with immunoSEQ multiplex PCR, while TCRdb's copy carries only in-frame clones and drops some. The top ten hold roughly 6% of the sample, which has under 8,500 clones, 50% to 75% seen once. Sequences were derived from tumor tissue, sampled before nivolumab (anti-PD-1) treatment. Every receptor here comes from a person between 40 and 79 years old with oral cavity squamous cell carcinoma.

This chain uses TRBV14 with TRBJ2-3; D is perhaps TRBD2 (5 bases). CDR1 SGHDN and CDR2 FVKESK come from the germline V gene. The CDR3 runs to 12 residues. With 4 bases removed from V and 6 bases from J, the gap between germline ends came to 8 bases. CDR3 amino acids: CASSPGFDTQYF. The CDR3 DNA follows: TGTGCCAGCAGCCCGGGATTTGATACGCAGTATTTT.

This chain links TRBV4-2 with TRBJ1-2, with D unresolved. Trimming left V 3 bases short and J 2 bases short, with 1 base between. Germline lookup yields CDR1 LGHNA and CDR2 YNFKEQ. This CDR3 is 11 amino acids long. CDR3 bases: TGTGCCAGCAGCCAGAACTATGGCTACACCTTC. Protein sequence: CASSQNYGYTF.

V gene TRBV5-8 combines with J gene TRBJ1-3; possible D gene TRBD1, 5 bases. Germline V lookup: CDR1 SGHTS, CDR2 YDEGEE. V was pared by 4 bases and J by 3 bases, with 14 bases between. This CDR3 is 15 amino acids long. CDR3 amino acids: CASSQLQGFGNTIYF. The CDR3 DNA sequence: TGTGCCAGCAGCCAACTTCAGGGATTTGGAAACACCATATATTTT.

The chain joins TRBV6-1 to TRBJ1-2; 9 nucleotides align to TRBD1. V lost 3 bases, J lost 7 bases, and 3 bases stayed unmatched. This CDR3 is built from 13 residues. Germline CDR1 and CDR2: MNHNS and SASEGT. The CDR3 reads CASSDGTGSGYTF. The CDR3 DNA reads TGTGCCAGCAGTGATGGGACAGGGAGTGGCTACACCTTC.

This clone was found a few times. This chain joins TRBV27 and TRBJ1-5, with 8 bases aligning to TRBD1. Germline V CDR1 and CDR2: MNHEY, SMNVEV (reference sequence). The length of the CDR3 is 15 residues. Trimming at V came to 5 bases and at J to 3 bases, leaving 6 bases not matched to a gene. As DNA, the CDR3 is TGTGCCAGCAGTCCCGGGACAGGCGTCAATCAGCCCCAGCATTTT. Amino acid sequence: CASSPGTGVNQPQHF.

This clone was observed a handful of times. The CDR3 is CASSLGGPKFF. In DNA form, the CDR3 reads TGTGCCAGCAGCTTGGGAGGTCCGAAGTTCTTC. V gene TRBV7-3 combines with J gene TRBJ2-1; D perhaps matches TRBD2 (6 bases). Trimming stripped 3 bases from V and 14 bases from J, with 11 bases between. The CDR3 covers 11 residues. Germline lookup yields CDR1 SGHTA and CDR2 FQGTGA.

The chain combines TRBV7-2 with TRBJ2-1, with D possibly TRBD2 on 6 matching bases. Germline V gives CDR1 SGHTA, CDR2 FQGNSA. Trimming took 2 bases from V and 7 from J, leaving 15 bases between them. The CDR3 has 15 amino acids. The CDR3 region has the DNA TGTGCCAGCAGCTTAAGAGGCAGGGAGGAGAATGAGCAGTTCTTC. It translates to CASSLRGREENEQFF.

V is TRBV19 and J is TRBJ2-3; D uncertain. The CDR3 spans 14 residues. Trimming took 3 bases from V and 0 from J, leaving 7 bases between them. Germline V gives CDR1 LNHDA, CDR2 SQIVND (reference sequence). The CDR3 reads CASSIRSSTDTQYF. CDR3 coding DNA: TGTGCCAGTAGTATCAGGTCTAGCACAGATACGCAGTATTTT.

This clone was seen a single time. V and J are TRBV11-2 and TRBJ2-3; D gene ambiguous. Germline V gives CDR1 SGHAT, CDR2 FQNNGV. Trimming shortened V by 5 bases and J by 13 bases, and 13 bases separated the two germline ends. This CDR3 has 11 residues. CDR3 in DNA: TGTGCCAGCAGCATTAGTCCCCAGAAGTATTTT. It yields the protein CASSISPQKYF.

The chain employs TRBV18 and TRBJ1-3; D remains ambiguous. Germline V gene lookup returns CDR1 KGHSH and CDR2 LQKENI. Between the trimmed V and J ends, which lost 3 bases and 0 bases, there was a span of 15 bases. The CDR3 is 17 amino acids. CDR3: CASSPNLRGFSGNTIYF. In DNA form, the CDR3 reads TGTGCCAGCTCACCTAACCTGCGAGGGTTCTCTGGAAACACCATATATTTT.

This clone appeared a single time. The gene calls are TRBV28 and TRBJ2-7; 9 bases match TRBD2. The CDR3 is 17 residues long. Looked up from germline, CDR1 is MDHEN and CDR2 is SYDVKM. With V trimmed by 5 bases and J by 2 bases, 13 bases remained unmatched. CDR3: CASSTIVRLAATYEQYF. For the CDR3, the DNA is TGTGCCAGCAGTACAATTGTAAGACTAGCGGCTACCTACGAGCAGTACTTC.

V gene TRBV5-1 combines with J gene TRBJ2-7, with 8 bases matching TRBD1. The CDR3 extends over 14 amino acids. V was clipped by 4 bases and J by 3 bases; unmatched bases: 6. The germline V gene encodes CDR1 SGHRS and CDR2 YFSETQ. CDR3 DNA sequence: TGCGCCAGCAGCGCGGGACAGGAACACTACGAGCAGTACTTC. It yields the protein CASSAGQEHYEQYF.

This chain connects TRBV7-6 to TRBJ2-5; 7 bases are a match to TRBD1. Looked up from germline, CDR1 is SGHVS and CDR2 is FNYEAQ. With 5 bases clipped from V and 1 base from J, the junction kept 10 bases outside the gene matches. This CDR3 comprises 16 residues. CDR3 amino acids: CASSGGLGTAQETQYF. CDR3 DNA sequence: TGTGCCAGCAGCGGAGGTTTAGGGACAGCCCAAGAGACCCAGTACTTC.

This clone was detected once. The chain carries TRBV30 and TRBJ1-1; 7 nucleotides match TRBD1. The V gene end was trimmed by 6 bases and the J gene end by 9 bases; junction bases not matched to a gene: 7. Germline V gene lookup returns CDR1 GTSNPN and CDR2 SVGIG (reference sequence). CDR3 length: 11 residues. The CDR3 DNA sequence: TGTGCCTGCCTCAGACAGGGTAAAGCTTTCTTT. It is translated as CACLRQGKAFF.

This clone has only a few counts. V gene TRBV29-1 combines with J gene TRBJ1-2; unclear D gene. CDR3 size: 16 residues. Trimming cost V 7 bases and J 6 bases, with 27 bases left between them. Germline V gene lookup returns CDR1 SQVTM and CDR2 ANQGSEA. The CDR3: CSGMLYSSSGENGYTF. CDR3 nucleotides: TGCAGCGGTATGTTATATTCGAGCAGCGGGGAGAATGGCTACACCTTC.

The V call is TRBV23-1, the J call TRBJ2-7, with D perhaps matching TRBD1 or TRBD2 (5 bases each). TRBV23-1 belongs to the ORF category, with a function that is uncertain. This CDR3 contains 16 residues. Trimming shortened V by 4 bases and J by 2 bases, and 18 bases separated the two germline ends. This chain's CDR3 is CASSRSPVRDPYEQYF. The CDR3 DNA reads TGCGCCAGCAGTCGATCGCCGGTTAGGGACCCCTACGAGCAGTACTTC.

The chain links TRBV10-2 to TRBJ1-2; D may be TRBD1 (5 bases). V dropped 3 bases and J dropped 7 bases, with 6 bases sitting between them. The CDR3 has 11 amino acids. The V gene's germline CDR1 is WSHSY and CDR2 SAAADI. The CDR3 nucleotides read TGCGCCAGCAGTGAACAGGCTGGCTACACCTTC. Translating it yields CASSEQAGYTF.

This clone appeared once. The chain couples TRBV14 to TRBJ2-2, with 8 nucleotides matching TRBD1. Germline CDR1 and CDR2: SGHDN and FVKESK. CDR3 size: 16 residues. V shed 3 bases, J shed 1 base, and the junction held 4 bases outside the gene matches. DNA of the CDR3: TGTGCCAGCAGCCATACAGGGGGTGTGAACACCGGGGAGCTGTTTTTT. This translates into CASSHTGGVNTGELFF.

This clone was observed a handful of times. The chain joins TRBV7-9 to TRBJ1-6, with unresolved D. The CDR3 has 15 residues. Germline V gene data show CDR1 as SEHNR and CDR2 as FQNEAQ (reference sequence). V shed 1 base and J shed 0 bases, with 4 bases lying between them. The DNA for the CDR3 is TGTGCCAGCAGCTTAGAGAGCTCCTATAATTCACCCCTCCACTTT. This encodes CASSLESSYNSPLHF.

This clone has just one count. The rearrangement joins TRBV6-6 to TRBJ1-1, with D perhaps TRBD1 (6 bases). Trimming removed 5 bases from V and 12 bases from J, with 19 bases in between. Germline lookup yields CDR1 MNHNY and CDR2 SVGAGI (reference sequence). The CDR3 spans 13 residues. As DNA, the CDR3 is TGTGCCAGCAGTACCCGGGACACCCAAGATCCTTTCTTT. This codes for CASSTRDTQDPFF.

This clone was picked up one time. The chain carries TRBV2 and TRBJ2-5; 11 nucleotides match TRBD2. The ends lost 4 bases at V and 6 bases at J; junction bases unmatched: 7. The germline gives CDR1 SNHLY, CDR2 FYNNEI. The CDR3 runs to 15 residues. The chain's CDR3 is CASSVVTSGAKTQYF. The CDR3 bases are TGTGCCAGCAGTGTGGTGACTAGCGGGGCGAAGACCCAGTACTTC.